A single sample gave rise to the 7 T cell receptor beta chains below, sequenced in a study of blood T cells in healthy people across ages. Sample-barcoded 5' priming and a J-beta primer mix drove a second PCR of roughly 6 to 12 cycles. One entry per CDR3 protein, called by TCRdb with MiXCR from the 5' RACE reads. The table has 630,000 or so distinct CDR3 sequences, approximately 30% seen once. Input material: blood. These receptors were collected from an elderly woman in good health.

This chain links TRBV20-1 with TRBJ1-1, with TRBD1 matching 7 bases. This CDR3 spans 14 amino acids. Trimming removed 5 bases from V and 8 bases from J; junction bases left unmatched: 14. Germline V gene sequence: CDR1 DFQATT, CDR2 SNEGSKA (reference sequence). The CDR3 region has the DNA TGCAGTGCTGGAGCCCAGGGGGGTGGCATCGAAGCTTTCTTT. Translated, it gives CSAGAQGGGIEAFF.

Of note for this clonotype: A read error may produce the germline difference seen at one junction end. V is TRBV20-1 and J is TRBJ2-5; D is uncertain. The CDR3 length is 13 residues. Germline V lookup: CDR1 DFQATT, CDR2 SNEGSKA (reference sequence). CDR3 sequence: CSVRSRHQETQYF. CDR3 nucleotide sequence: TGCAGTGTTAGATCCAGACACCAAGAGACCCAGTACTTC.

This clonotype was picked up many times. The chain combines TRBV27 with TRBJ2-7; maybe TRBD2 (5 bases). CDR1 is MNHEY and CDR2 is SMNVEV in the germline V gene (reference sequence). V lost 7 bases to trimming and J lost 2 bases, with 18 bases between them. CDR3 length equals 15 residues. The CDR3 sequence: CASNGGFGGTYEQYF. As DNA, the CDR3 is TGTGCCAGCAACGGTGGCTTCGGAGGTACCTACGAGCAGTACTTC.

In this sample, this clonotype turned up many times. The chain links TRBV7-3 to TRBJ2-7; 7 bases are a match to TRBD2. CDR1 and CDR2 (germline): SGHTA, FQGTGA. This CDR3 contains 14 residues. The junction had 6 bases not matched to a gene; V was cut back by 2 bases and J by 5 bases. The DNA for the CDR3 is TGTGCCAGCAGCTTAGGCGGGAGAGTAAACGAGCAGTACTTC. Residues: CASSLGGRVNEQYF.

This clonotype showed up many times. As DNA, the CDR3 is TGTGCCAGCAGCCCAGCCGGGGGGGAAAACAATGAGCAGTTCTTC. This encodes CASSPAGGENNEQFF. This chain uses TRBV7-3 with TRBJ2-1; the match to TRBD2 covers 8 bases. With 5 bases clipped from V and 5 bases from J, the junction kept 8 bases outside the gene matches. CDR3 size: 15 residues. Germline lookup yields CDR1 SGHTA and CDR2 FQGTGA.

This clonotype was seen ten or more times. V and J are TRBV5-1 and TRBJ2-7, with D uncertain. Trimming left V 0 bases short and J 3 bases short, with 4 bases between. This CDR3 is built from 12 residues. The V gene's germline CDR1 is SGHRS and CDR2 YFSETQ. CDR3 protein: CASSLDHYEQYF. The CDR3 region has the DNA TGCGCCAGCAGCTTGGATCACTACGAGCAGTACTTC.

This clonotype was detected ten times or more. The rearrangement joins TRBV7-3 to TRBJ2-1; no firm D call. V was trimmed by 1 base and J by 4 bases, leaving 11 bases between them. The CDR3 loop spans 15 amino acids. The V gene's germline CDR1 is SGHTA and CDR2 FQGTGA. The CDR3 reads CASSLIPSQYNEQFF. The CDR3, as DNA: TGTGCCAGCAGCTTAATTCCTAGTCAATACAATGAGCAGTTCTTC.